Listed below are T cell receptor beta chains from one sample, sequenced in a study of blood T cell repertoires in COVID-19. Libraries were prepared by immunoSEQ multiplex PCR; TCRdb keeps only in-frame clonotypes and omits some of them. This table has 70,000 to 85,000 clones, roughly four fifths appearing once. Sequencing was done on a sample of peripheral blood. Every receptor here comes from a man aged 55 to 70 with acute or convalescent COVID-19. CDR3s include the opening cysteine and the closing phenylalanine or tryptophan. A D gene is named only where the DNA matches it firmly. The size field is filled for only some rows; it gives once, few, many or a size class.

d_gene,abundance,j_gene,v_gene,CDR3aa,CDR3nt
TRBD1,few,TRBJ2-1,TRBV6-5,CASSTGQGSNEQFF,TGTGCCAGCAGTACGGGACAGGGGAGCAATGAGCAGTTCTTC
NA,NA,TRBJ1-5,TRBV19,CASRGIHSQGQPQHF,TGTGCCAGTAGGGGTATTCACAGTCAGGGTCAGCCCCAGCATTTT
TRBD1,NA,TRBJ1-2,TRBV10-3,CAIRDSGTGASLWGYTF,TGTGCCATCAGAGATTCCGGGACAGGGGCATCCCTATGGGGCTACACCTTC
NA,NA,TRBJ1-5,TRBV10-3,CAISSGGNQPQHF,TGTGCCATCAGTTCAGGGGGCAATCAGCCCCAGCATTTT
NA,NA,TRBJ1-1,TRBV5-5,CASSWDTGENTEAFF,TGTGCCAGCAGCTGGGACACCGGGGAAAACACTGAAGCTTTCTTT
TRBD1,NA,TRBJ2-7,TRBV19,CASSSRQGVYEQYF,TGTGCCAGTAGCTCGAGGCAGGGGGTCTACGAGCAGTACTTC
NA,NA,TRBJ2-2,TRBV7-7,CASSPQRRTGELFF,TGTGCTAGCAGCCCCCAGAGGAGGACCGGGGAGCTGTTTTTT
NA,once,TRBJ1-6,TRBV30,CAWNYGGAGSPLHF,TGTGCCTGGAACTATGGGGGGGCTGGATCACCCCTCCACTTT
TRBD2,NA,TRBJ2-2,TRBV9,CASSVVGLAGGANTGELFF,TGTGCCAGCAGCGTAGTCGGACTAGCGGGAGGGGCGAACACCGGGGAGCTGTTTTTT
NA,NA,TRBJ1-2,TRBV25-1,CASSPFPTYRGGYTF,TGTGCCAGCTCCCCCTTCCCCACCTATAGGGGTGGCTACACCTTC
NA,NA,TRBJ1-4,TRBV19,CASSLRRGRVFF,TGTGCCAGTAGTCTCCGGAGGGGTAGAGTGTTTTTT
TRBD2,once,TRBJ2-1,TRBV12-3/TRBV12-4,CASSSRTSKQFF,TGTGCCAGCAGTTCCCGGACTAGTAAGCAGTTCTTC
TRBD1,NA,TRBJ2-3,TRBV6-1,CASSEIRGGRDTQYF,TGTGCCAGCAGTGAAATACGAGGGGGCAGAGATACGCAGTATTTT
NA,NA,TRBJ2-1,TRBV3-1/TRBV3-2,CASTQLGAHEQFF,TGTGCCAGCACCCAACTAGGGGCCCATGAGCAGTTCTTC
TRBD2,NA,TRBJ2-1,TRBV2,CASSEVGTSGGPYNEQFF,TGTGCCAGCAGTGAAGTAGGGACTAGCGGGGGGCCGTACAATGAGCAGTTCTTC